The TCR beta chain under discussion was sequenced for a study of blood T cell repertoires in COVID-19. Study as a whole: COVID-19 samples, acute and convalescent, were from the United States, Italy and Spain. T cells, B-cell-depleted T cells, or PBMCs supplied cDNA or gDNA.

Germline values: CDR1 KGHDR, CDR2 SFDVKD. Trimming took 4 bases from V and 8 from J; bases not matched to a gene: 5. The CDR3 loop spans 14 amino acids. Clones were read by immunoSEQ multiplex PCR, and TCRdb kept only the in-frame ones, dropping some. The sample records over 130,000 clones, 65% to 85% being singletons. The chain is built from TRBV24-1 and TRBJ1-4; 8 bases align to TRBD1. This receptor was identified in a human donor in a cohort sampled during active COVID-19. The sample consisted of peripheral blood. The DNA for the CDR3 is TGTGCCACCAGTGACCAGGGACAGGACGAAAAACTGTTTTTT. It specifies CATSDQGQDEKLFF.